Listed below are T cell receptor beta chains from one sample, sequenced in a study of cytomegalovirus exposure and HLA in healthy donors. Repertoires were generated with immunoSEQ multiplex PCR, while TCRdb's copy carries only in-frame clones and drops some. Of around 120,000 clones in the sample, approximately 72% were seen once. Sample: PBMCs. The receptors come from a human donor in good health. Each CDR3 is given with its conserved first and last residue. Fields, in order: J gene, V gene, clone size, D gene, CDR3 DNA, CDR3 protein. D genes are given only for firm matches. Only some rows state a clone size, as once, few, many or a class for expanded clones.

TRBJ2-2 | TRBV30 | NA | TRBD2 | TGTGCCTGGACAAAAGGACTAGCGGGGCCCGGGGAGCTGTTTTTT | CAWTKGLAGPGELFF
TRBJ2-4 | TRBV9 | NA | TRBD2 | TGTGCCAGCAGCTCCCGAGCGGGAGAGGTGGACATTCAGTACTTC | CASSSRAGEVDIQYF
TRBJ2-7 | TRBV13 | NA | TRBD2 | TGTGCCAGCAGCTTCATGCAAGCGGGGGGGGTTTACGAGCAGTACTTC | CASSFMQAGGVYEQYF
TRBJ2-2 | TRBV30 | NA | NA | TGTGCCTGGAGTGTTTTAGCTAGCGCCGGGGAGCTGTTTTTT | CAWSVLASAGELFF
TRBJ2-1 | TRBV9 | NA | NA | TGTGCCAGCAGCGTACGCAATGAGCAGTTCTTC | CASSVRNEQFF
TRBJ1-4 | TRBV2 | NA | TRBD1 | TGTGCCAGCATGCCAGGGGGTAGTGAAAAACTGTTTTTT | CASMPGGSEKLFF
TRBJ2-5 | TRBV5-4 | few | NA | TGTGCCAGCAGCGTCCCCATGAGGGGGGGTGGAGAGACCCAGTACTTC | CASSVPMRGGGETQYF
TRBJ2-1 | TRBV7-9 | NA | TRBD1 | TGTGCCAGCAGCTTGGGAGACAGGGGGCAGTTCTTC | CASSLGDRGQFF
TRBJ2-3 | TRBV30 | NA | NA | TGTGCCTGGAGTGGGGTAGCGTCAGATACGCAGTATTTT | CAWSGVASDTQYF
TRBJ2-1 | TRBV5-1 | NA | TRBD1 | TGCGCCAGCAGGGTTGCAGGGGGCAATGAGCAGTTCTTC | CASRVAGGNEQFF
TRBJ2-5 | TRBV28 | NA | NA | TGTGCCAGCAGATCAGGGGCAGGATCCGAGACCCAGTACTTC | CASRSGAGSETQYF
TRBJ2-7 | TRBV9 | few | TRBD1 | TGTGCCAGCAGCGCCGGAGTCCGGGACAGGGCCATGGGAGAGCAGTACTTC | CASSAGVRDRAMGEQYF
TRBJ2-2 | TRBV4-2 | NA | TRBD2 | TGTGCCAGCAGCCGACTAGCGGGAGACACCGGGGAGCTGTTTTTT | CASSRLAGDTGELFF
TRBJ2-1 | TRBV5-1 | NA | TRBD2 | TGCGCCAGCAGCTTGGCCGGGACTACCGCCTACAATGAGCAGTTCTTC | CASSLAGTTAYNEQFF
TRBJ1-2 | TRBV19 | NA | NA | TGTGCCAGTCGTACGGTCGGGGGCTATGGCTACACCTTC | CASRTVGGYGYTF
TRBJ2-7 | TRBV30 | NA | NA | TGTGCCTGGAGCGCCCAGAGGTGGGGGCACGACGAGCAGTACTTC | CAWSAQRWGHDEQYF